These 17 T cell receptor beta chains were all obtained from the same sample, sequenced in a study of CD8+CD57+ T cells in acquired aplastic anemia. All sequencing subjects had displayed CD8+CD57+ cell expansion on flow cytometry. Researchers used genomic DNA as the template to profile TCR beta VDJ and CDR3. Each CDR3 protein is one row after TCRdb ran MiXCR on the reads. This sample has fewer than 250,000 distinct CDR3 sequences; 47% occur once, and the top ten carry under 9%. Sequencing used sorted CD4+, CD8+, or CD8+CD57+ T cells (not recorded which) from PBMCs. The receptors were gathered from a human donor with aplastic anemia.

This clonotype was counted at least ten times. V usage is TRBV7-6 and J usage is TRBJ1-1; unclear D gene. Germline CDR1 is SGHVS and CDR2 is FNYEAQ. The CDR3 is 13 residues long. The V and J ends lost 0 bases and 1 base respectively, with 3 bases between them. CDR3 sequence (DNA): TGTGCCAGCAGCTTAGCAAAGAACACTGAAGCTTTCTTT. It specifies CASSLAKNTEAFF.

This clonotype was observed at least ten times. The gene calls are TRBV12-3 or TRBV12-4 and TRBJ2-7; tentative D call: TRBD1 (5 bases). V lost 1 base and J lost 4, with 8 bases in between. This CDR3 region has 13 residues. The CDR3 DNA reads TGTGCCAGCAGTTTAGGGACAACTTACGAGCAGTACTTC. It translates to CASSLGTTYEQYF.

This sequence joins TRBV14 and TRBJ2-5; TRBD2 matches at 12 bases. The J segment lost 2 bases and the V segment lost 4 bases, leaving 2 bases of the junction unmatched. The CDR3 covers 15 residues. CDR1 and CDR2 from the germline V gene are SGHDN and FVKESK. CDR3 coding DNA: TGTGCCAGCAGCCGAGGACTAGCGGGGCAAGAGACCCAGTACTTC. Translation gives CASSRGLAGQETQYF.

The chain couples TRBV29-1 to TRBJ2-3; 7 positions match TRBD1. Germline V gene sequence: CDR1 SQVTM, CDR2 ANQGSEA. V shed 3 bases, J shed 6 bases, and the junction held 3 bases outside the gene matches. The CDR3 loop spans 12 amino acids. The CDR3 nucleotides are TGCAGCGTTGACAGGGGGTTGGATACGCAGTATTTT. It yields the protein CSVDRGLDTQYF.

This clonotype was counted only a few times. V gene TRBV5-6 combines with J gene TRBJ1-2; D is ambiguous. Deletions cut 0 bases from V and 4 bases from J, with 16 bases between. CDR1 SGHDT and CDR2 YYEEEE come from the germline V gene. This CDR3 is built from 16 residues. The CDR3 is CASSLGSNGILYGYTF. The CDR3 region has the DNA TGTGCCAGCAGCTTGGGTAGCAATGGGATCCTCTATGGCTACACCTTC.

The chain has TRBV15 and TRBJ1-4; D ambiguous. Trimming took 5 bases from V and 0 from J, leaving 7 bases between them. CDR1 is LNHNV, CDR2 YYDKDF, per germline (reference sequence). The CDR3 runs 14 residues. In DNA form, the CDR3 reads TGTGCCACCAGCCTAGAGTCAACTAATGAAAAACTGTTTTTT. As protein: CATSLESTNEKLFF.

The V call is TRBV7-6, the J call TRBJ2-7; perhaps D is TRBD1 or TRBD2 (5 bases each). V was pared by 3 bases and J by 5 bases, with 11 bases between. CDR3 length equals 13 residues. Germline assignment: CDR1 SGHVS and CDR2 FNYEAQ. CDR3 nucleotides: TGTGCCAGCAGCTTGGGGGATATTGACGAGCAGTACTTC. Its protein product is CASSLGDIDEQYF.

The V and J genes are TRBV15 and TRBJ1-6, with 9 bases lining up with TRBD1. Per germline, CDR1 LNHNV and CDR2 YYDKDF (reference sequence). V trimming: 5 bases; J trimming: 8 bases; junction bases outside the gene matches: 13. The CDR3 totals 17 residues. CDR3 DNA sequence: TGTGCCACCAGCCGTCGTGCACAGGGGGCGCGGGATTCACCCCTCCACTTT. The encoded protein is CATSRRAQGARDSPLHF.

This clonotype showed up many times. The chain employs TRBV7-9 and TRBJ1-1; D remains unclear. V lost 1 base to trimming and J lost 1 base, with 7 bases between them. The CDR3 spans 14 residues. Germline CDR1 is SEHNR and CDR2 is FQNEAQ (reference sequence). CDR3 sequence: CASSLERRNTEAFF. The CDR3 coding sequence is TGTGCCAGCAGCTTAGAACGGCGGAACACTGAAGCTTTCTTT.

The V and J genes are TRBV18 and TRBJ2-4; TRBD1 aligns across 7 bases. This CDR3 contains 15 residues. The V gene's germline CDR1 is KGHSH and CDR2 LQKENI. The trim removed 6 bases at V and 6 bases at J, leaving 11 bases unmatched. The CDR3 reads CASSPPAGGGNIQYF. As DNA, the CDR3 is TGTGCCAGCTCCCCTCCGGCAGGGGGTGGAAACATTCAGTACTTC.

This clonotype showed up many times. This chain links TRBV9 with TRBJ2-6; D remains ambiguous. V was cut by 8 bases and J by 4 bases, with 7 bases left in between. Germline V gives CDR1 SGDLS, CDR2 YYNGEE. The CDR3 contains 12 residues. In DNA, the CDR3 is TGTGCCAGTAGAGGCGGGGCCAACGTCCTGACTTTC. As protein: CASRGGANVLTF.

J is TRBJ1-1 and V is TRBV24-1, with D perhaps TRBD1 (5 bases). Per the germline V gene, CDR1 is KGHDR and CDR2 is SFDVKD. This CDR3 contains 14 residues. V was shortened by 7 bases and J by 3 bases, with 14 bases between the two germline ends. The CDR3 here is CATSQAGGDTEAFF. In nucleotides, the CDR3 is TGTGCCACCAGCCAGGCGGGGGGGGACACTGAAGCTTTCTTT.

This chain uses TRBV12-3 or TRBV12-4 with TRBJ1-5, with D tentatively TRBD1 (5 bases). V was clipped by 4 bases and J by 7 bases, with 20 bases between them. The CDR3 sequence is 16 residues long. The CDR3 loop reads CASSYLTENGWQPQHF. The CDR3 DNA follows: TGTGCCAGCAGTTACTTGACAGAAAATGGTTGGCAGCCCCAGCATTTT.

In DNA, the CDR3 is TGTGCCACCAGCACGGAGAAGTCTAGCTCTGGGGCCAACGTCCTGACTTTC. Its protein product is CATSTEKSSSGANVLTF. The chain uses TRBV15 and TRBJ2-6, with D uncertain. Trimming left V 4 bases short and J 0 bases short, with 13 bases between. The germline CDR1 and CDR2 sequences are LNHNV and YYDKDF (reference sequence). This CDR3 contains 17 residues.

The chain links TRBV5-6 to TRBJ1-3; 7 nucleotides line up with TRBD1. The CDR3 consists of 16 residues. Germline V CDR1 and CDR2: SGHDT, YYEEEE. The ends lost 0 bases at V and 0 bases at J; junction bases unmatched: 3. The CDR3 loop reads CASSLVDRSSGNTIYF. The DNA of the CDR3 is TGTGCCAGCAGCTTGGTGGACAGGTCCTCTGGAAACACCATATATTTT.

This clonotype was recorded many times. This sequence joins TRBV19 and TRBJ2-1; D unclear. The germline V gene encodes CDR1 LNHDA and CDR2 SQIVND (reference sequence). V shed 1 base and J shed 9 bases, with 7 bases lying between them. The CDR3 consists of 12 residues. The CDR3 spells CASSIVTSEQFF. The CDR3 DNA sequence: TGTGCCAGTAGTATAGTTACCTCTGAGCAGTTCTTC.

This clonotype showed up many times. V is TRBV7-9 and J is TRBJ1-2; the D is unclear. The CDR3 runs to 16 residues. V was clipped by 1 base and J by 2 bases, with 14 bases between them. Germline V gives CDR1 SEHNR, CDR2 FQNEAQ (reference sequence). CDR3 loop: CASSLDPSGGNYGYTF. CDR3 nucleotides: TGTGCCAGCAGCTTAGACCCCTCTGGAGGAAACTATGGCTACACCTTC. The variable domain in full, with the rest retrieved from reference TRBV7-9 and TRBJ1-2, is DTGVSQNPRHKITKRGQNVTFRCDPISEHNRLYWYRQTLGQGPEFLTYFQNEAQLEKSRLLSDRFSAERPKGSFSTLEIQRTEQGDSAMYLCASSLDPSGGNYGYTFGSGTRLTVV.